Following are 13 T cell receptor beta chains from one sample sequenced in a study of shared clonotypes between healthy human individuals. Sequenced by immunoSEQ multiplex PCR; TCRdb stores in-frame clones only, minus some. The sample has a few million clones; approximately 93% are singletons. The sample was naive CD4+ T cells from PBMCs. Subset here: CD45RA+ positively selected. These receptors all stem from a man in his late teens or twenties in good health. Some clones in this sample may be carry-over from other donors' samples.

The rearrangement uses TRBV2 and TRBJ1-4; weak D call: TRBD1 (6 bases). The CDR3 covers 14 residues. The V end lost 6 bases, the J end lost 6 bases, and 14 bases lay between the germline ends. Germline V gene sequence: CDR1 SNHLY, CDR2 FYNNEI. The CDR3 sequence is CASRNRARYEKLFF. CDR3 nucleotides: TGTGCCAGCAGAAACAGGGCTCGATATGAAAAACTGTTTTTT. Full variable domain (outside the CDR3, taken from reference TRBV2 and TRBJ1-4): EPEVTQTPSHQVTQMGQEVILRCVPISNHLYFYWYRQILGQKVEFLVSFYNNEISEKSEIFDDQFSVERPDGSNFTLKIRSTKLEDSAMYFCASRNRARYEKLFFGSGTQLSVL.

This rearrangement joins TRBV28 to TRBJ2-7; 11 bases align to TRBD1. Germline CDR1 and CDR2: MDHEN and SYDVKM. The CDR3 sequence is 16 residues long. V was pared by 6 bases and J by 2 bases, with 9 bases of the junction left unmatched. Here the CDR3 reads CASSQIRDRGTYEQYF. The CDR3 DNA sequence: TGTGCCAGCAGCCAAATAAGGGACAGGGGGACCTACGAGCAGTACTTC. Drawing the rest from reference TRBV28 and TRBJ2-7, the complete variable domain is DVKVTQSSRYLVKRTGEKVFLECVQDMDHENMFWYRQDPGLGLRLIYFSYDVKMKEKGDIPEGYSVSREKKERFSLILESASTNQTSMYLCASSQIRDRGTYEQYFGPGTRLTVT.

The chain has TRBV5-8 and TRBJ1-5; D gene unclear. Trimming took off 0 bases at V and 4 bases at J, with 14 bases between the two ends. The CDR3 consists of 16 residues. In germline, CDR1 is SGHTS, CDR2 YDEGEE. The CDR3 coding sequence is TGTGCCAGCAGCTTGGCCTCTATGGCTGGAAATCAGCCCCAGCATTTT. Protein product: CASSLASMAGNQPQHF.

The chain combines TRBV18 with TRBJ2-2; D is uncertain. This CDR3 is built from 13 residues. Germline loops: CDR1 KGHSH, CDR2 LQKENI. Trimming cost V 1 base and J 4 bases, with 4 bases left between them. The CDR3 DNA reads as TGTGCCAGCTCACCACAGTTCACCGGGGAGCTGTTTTTT. It encodes CASSPQFTGELFF.

In regard to this clone: This sample also contains other DNA sequences that code for the same CDR3. This chain links TRBV7-9 with TRBJ2-3; no definite D call. The germline V and J ends were trimmed by 3 bases and 0 bases, with 4 bases remaining between them. Germline CDR1 SEHNR, CDR2 FQNEAQ (reference sequence). The CDR3 runs to 13 residues. The CDR3 reads CASSLASTDTQYF. CDR3 bases: TGTGCCAGCAGCTTGGCCAGCACAGATACGCAGTATTTT. Variable domain in full (rest from reference TRBV7-9 and TRBJ2-3): DTGVSQNPRHKITKRGQNVTFRCDPISEHNRLYWYRQTLGQGPEFLTYFQNEAQLEKSRLLSDRFSAERPKGSFSTLEIQRTEQGDSAMYLCASSLASTDTQYFGPGTRLTVL.

This clone was seen more than once but under ten times. CDR3 protein: CSVVYADSEAFF. CDR3 DNA sequence: TGCAGCGTTGTTTATGCGGACAGCGAAGCTTTCTTT. This sequence joins TRBV29-1 and TRBJ1-1; possibly TRBD1 for D (6 bases). Trimming removed 4 bases from V and 8 bases from J, with 14 bases in between. The germline V gene encodes CDR1 SQVTM and CDR2 ANQGSEA. This CDR3 comprises 12 residues.

The rearrangement uses TRBV4-1 and TRBJ2-1, with a weak D call TRBD2 (6 bases). V was trimmed by 2 bases and J by 3 bases, leaving 17 bases between them. The CDR3 is made up of 17 amino acids. Germline CDR1 MGHRA, CDR2 YSYEKL. The CDR3 here is CASSQPRRGVSYNEQFF. The CDR3 DNA reads as TGCGCCAGCAGCCAACCACGGCGGGGAGTAAGCTACAATGAGCAGTTCTTC.

The CDR3 sequence is CASSWDTYNEQFF. In DNA, the CDR3 is TGTGCCAGCAGCTGGGACACCTACAATGAGCAGTTCTTC. The rearrangement uses TRBV14 and TRBJ2-1; possibly TRBD1 for D (6 bases). Germline lookup yields CDR1 SGHDN and CDR2 FVKESK. V dropped 5 bases and J dropped 2 bases, with 7 bases sitting between them. This CDR3 comprises 13 residues.

This sequence joins TRBV5-8 and TRBJ2-5; weak D call: TRBD1 (6 bases). Trimming took off 3 bases at V and 4 bases at J, with 16 bases between the two ends. The CDR3 totals 15 residues. The germline CDR1 and CDR2 sequences are SGHTS and YDEGEE. The CDR3 nucleotides are TGTGCCAGCAGCTCCTCGGACAGAAATGGAGAGACCCAGTACTTC. This gives the protein CASSSSDRNGETQYF. The full variable domain, rest sourced from reference TRBV5-8 and TRBJ2-5, is EAGVTQSPTHLIKTRGQQATLRCSPISGHTSVYWYQQALGLGLQFLLWYDEGEERNRGNFPPRFSGRQFPNYSSELNVNALELEDSALYLCASSSSDRNGETQYFGPGTRLLVL.

There are a few counts of this clone. The sample holds other DNA sequences that translate to the same CDR3. The V call is TRBV18, the J call TRBJ1-4, with TRBD1 matching over 9 bases. The CDR3 runs to 15 residues. Germline assignment: CDR1 KGHSH and CDR2 LQKENI. V dropped 0 bases and J dropped 7; count of bases not matched to a gene: 3. The CDR3 reads CASSPPGQGGEKLFF. The CDR3 DNA follows: TGTGCCAGCTCACCACCGGGACAGGGCGGTGAAAAACTGTTTTTT.

The rearrangement uses TRBV28 and TRBJ2-1; D is ambiguous. The CDR3 spans 12 residues. Trimming shortened V by 6 bases and J by 6 bases, and 9 bases separated the two germline ends. The germline CDR1 and CDR2 sequences are MDHEN and SYDVKM. CDR3 nucleotide sequence: TGTGCCAGCAGACTGGTGGGCAATGAGCAGTTCTTC. Translating gives CASRLVGNEQFF.

Comment on this clone: Other nucleotide sequences from this sample produce the same CDR3. The chain employs TRBV2 and TRBJ2-7; TRBD1 matches 9 bases. CDR1 SNHLY and CDR2 FYNNEI come from the germline V gene. Trimming took 5 bases from V and 1 from J; bases not matched to a gene: 3. The CDR3 loop spans 14 amino acids. The CDR3 region is CASSYDRGSYEQYF. The CDR3, as DNA: TGTGCCAGCAGTTATGACAGGGGGTCCTACGAGCAGTACTTC.

The chain uses TRBV7-8 and TRBJ2-7, with a tentative D call TRBD1 (6 bases). V was clipped by 7 bases and J by 0 bases, with 13 bases between them. This CDR3 region has 14 residues. Germline V gene data show CDR1 as SGHVS and CDR2 as FQNEAQ. CDR3 residues: CASTLGANSYEQYF. CDR3 coding DNA: TGTGCCAGCACCCTGGGGGCTAACTCCTACGAGCAGTACTTC.